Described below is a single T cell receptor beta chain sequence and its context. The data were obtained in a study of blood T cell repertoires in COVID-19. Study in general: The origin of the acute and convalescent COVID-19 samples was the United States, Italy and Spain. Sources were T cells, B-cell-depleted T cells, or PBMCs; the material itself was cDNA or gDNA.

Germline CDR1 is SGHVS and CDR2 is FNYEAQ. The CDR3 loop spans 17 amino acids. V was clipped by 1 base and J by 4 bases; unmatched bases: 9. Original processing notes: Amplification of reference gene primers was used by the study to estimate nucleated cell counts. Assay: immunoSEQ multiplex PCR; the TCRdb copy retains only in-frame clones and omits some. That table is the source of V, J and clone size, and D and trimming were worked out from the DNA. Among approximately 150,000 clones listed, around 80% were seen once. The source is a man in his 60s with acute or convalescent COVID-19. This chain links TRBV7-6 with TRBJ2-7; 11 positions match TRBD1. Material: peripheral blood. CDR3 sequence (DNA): TGTGCCAGCAGCTTAGGAAGCGGACAGGGGGCCCTTTACGAGCAGTACTTC. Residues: CASSLGSGQGALYEQYF.